This T cell receptor (beta chain) was identified in a study of shared clonotypes between healthy human individuals. Naive CD8 cells comprised CD45RO-negative, CCR7-positively selected cells, excluding terminally differentiated effector memory CD45RA+ cells. Every donor was a Caucasian adult from Nashville, Tennessee. Regarding this clone: What it binds is not known.

Trimming shortened V by 3 bases and J by 5 bases, and 19 bases separated the two germline ends. This CDR3 has 16 amino acids. CDR1 is ENHRY, CDR2 SYGVKD, per germline. The protocol was immunoSEQ multiplex PCR, while the TCRdb copy is restricted to in-frame clones and leaves out a portion. The sample has approximately 2,200,000 clones, roughly 91% seen once. Overall study findings and caveats: Clonotypes shared by all four donors outscored non-shared clonotypes in generation probability.

The sequence was collected from a man younger than 35 in good health. Some clones in this sample may be carry-over from other donors' samples. The chain uses TRBV10-3 and TRBJ1-2; D remains ambiguous. Sequences were obtained from naive CD8+ T cells from PBMCs. The CDR3 bases are TGTGCCATCAGTGACCTGGACCTTCTGGCCCCTTATGGCTACACCTTC. Translation: CAISDLDLLAPYGYTF.